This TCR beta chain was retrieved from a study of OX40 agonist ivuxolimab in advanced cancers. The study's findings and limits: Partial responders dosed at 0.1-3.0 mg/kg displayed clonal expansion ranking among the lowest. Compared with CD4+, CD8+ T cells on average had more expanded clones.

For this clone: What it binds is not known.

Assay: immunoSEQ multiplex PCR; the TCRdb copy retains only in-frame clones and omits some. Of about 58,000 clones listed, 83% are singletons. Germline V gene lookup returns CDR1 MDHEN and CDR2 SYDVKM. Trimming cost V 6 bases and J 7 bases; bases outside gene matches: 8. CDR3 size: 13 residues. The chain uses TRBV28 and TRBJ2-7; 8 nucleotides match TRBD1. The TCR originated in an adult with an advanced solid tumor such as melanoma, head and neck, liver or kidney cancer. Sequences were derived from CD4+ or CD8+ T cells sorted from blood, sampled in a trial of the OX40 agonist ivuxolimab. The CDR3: CASSGQGFGEQYF. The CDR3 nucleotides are TGTGCCAGCAGCGGACAGGGTTTTGGTGAGCAGTACTTC.